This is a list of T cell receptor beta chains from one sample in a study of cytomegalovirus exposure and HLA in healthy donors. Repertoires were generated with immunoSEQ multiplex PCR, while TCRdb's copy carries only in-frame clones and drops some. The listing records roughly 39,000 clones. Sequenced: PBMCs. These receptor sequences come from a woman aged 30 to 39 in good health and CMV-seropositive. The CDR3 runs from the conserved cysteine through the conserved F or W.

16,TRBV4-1,CASSQVLAGETDTQYF
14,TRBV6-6,CASGGGATTYEQYF
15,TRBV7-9,CASSPGTGPGETQYF
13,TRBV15,CATSRAGYNEQFF
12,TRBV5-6,CASSLVDQPQHF
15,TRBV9,CASSARTGGNSPLHF
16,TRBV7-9,CASSASRMSYENTIYF
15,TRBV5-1,CASSLQRRGQETQYF
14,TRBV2,CASSFRALTDTQYF
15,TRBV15,CATSGRGAGTGELFF
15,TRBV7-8,CASSLANIGGYGYTF
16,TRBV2,CASTARTSGGEVTQYF
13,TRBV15,CATSTGTGDEQYF
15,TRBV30,CAWELRGSFRSPLHF
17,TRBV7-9,CASSLGSEGRGPYGYTF
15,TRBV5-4,CASSYGLAGGDTQYF
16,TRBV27,CASRTLAETFYNEQFF
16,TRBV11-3,CASSNQLLAGGKEQFF
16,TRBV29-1,CSVDALRQGADDEQFF
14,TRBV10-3,CAINKGQGVGGYTF
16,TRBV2,CASSRNREVSGNTIYF
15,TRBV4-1,CASSQEAGRKRGYTF
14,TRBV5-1,CASSSNTGGTEAFF
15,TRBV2,CASSALGQGNSPLHF
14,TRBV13,CASSLPDSSYEQYF
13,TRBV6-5,CASMQGANSPLHF
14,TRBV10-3,CAIRTSGAANEQFF
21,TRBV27,CASSSRRFVAVGKDSNGELFF
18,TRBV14,CASSPRESGEWVKSPLHF
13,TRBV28,CASSLGAIYEQYF
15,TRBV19,CASTFPGQGGEKLFF
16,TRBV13,CASSLGGQVSSYGYTF
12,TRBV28,CASSAGYSPLHF
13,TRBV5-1,CASSLNSNTEAFF
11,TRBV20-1,CSARGGSEQYF
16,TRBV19,CASSIFGRKTNEKLFF
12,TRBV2,CASPSSYNEQFF
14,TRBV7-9,CASSLVATWDGYTF
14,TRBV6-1,CASSNSGGANIQYF
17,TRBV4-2,CASSQEGTPPKNYGYTF